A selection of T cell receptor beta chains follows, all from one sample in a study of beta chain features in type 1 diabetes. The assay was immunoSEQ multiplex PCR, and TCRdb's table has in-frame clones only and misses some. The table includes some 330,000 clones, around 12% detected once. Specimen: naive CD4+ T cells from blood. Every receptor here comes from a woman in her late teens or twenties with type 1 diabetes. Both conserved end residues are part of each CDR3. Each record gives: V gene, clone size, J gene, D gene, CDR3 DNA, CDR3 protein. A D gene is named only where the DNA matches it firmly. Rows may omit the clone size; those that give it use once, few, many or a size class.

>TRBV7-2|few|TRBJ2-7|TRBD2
TGTGCCAGCCGGGGAGGATCGGGAGGAAGCTACGAGCAGTACTTC
CASRGGSGGSYEQYF
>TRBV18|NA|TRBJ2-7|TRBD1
TGTGCCAGCTCACCGGGACAGGGGAAGACCTACGAGCAGTACTTC
CASSPGQGKTYEQYF
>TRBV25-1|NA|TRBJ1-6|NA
TGTGCCAGCAGAAGACACGACAATTCACCCCTCCACTTT
CASRRHDNSPLHF
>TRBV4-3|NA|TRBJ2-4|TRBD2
TGCGCCAGCAGCCAAGACCGACCTGGCGAGGGAGGGAGAAACATTCAGTACTTC
CASSQDRPGEGGRNIQYF
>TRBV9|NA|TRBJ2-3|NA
TGTGCCAGCAGCCTCCGGGACTTGAGCACAGATACGCAGTATTTT
CASSLRDLSTDTQYF
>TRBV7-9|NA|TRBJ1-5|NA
TGTGCCAGCAGCCAGTCGAATGAACAGCCCCAGCATTTT
CASSQSNEQPQHF
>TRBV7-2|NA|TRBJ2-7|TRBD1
TGTGCCAGCAGCCGACAGGGGGATCGGGAGCAGTACTTC
CASSRQGDREQYF
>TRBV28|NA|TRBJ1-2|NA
TGTGCCAGCAGTTCCGCCCAGGGGAGAGCTAACTATGGCTACACCTTC
CASSSAQGRANYGYTF
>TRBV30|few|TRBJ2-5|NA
TGTGCCTGCGTGACACTCTCTCAAGAGACCCAGTACTTC
CACVTLSQETQYF
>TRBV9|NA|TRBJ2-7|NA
TGTGCCAGCAGCGCCACTCAGGGCTACGAGCAGTACTTC
CASSATQGYEQYF
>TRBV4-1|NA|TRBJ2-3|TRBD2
TGCGCCAGCAGCCAGGTCGTGACTAGCGGGAGTACAGATACGCAGTATTTT
CASSQVVTSGSTDTQYF
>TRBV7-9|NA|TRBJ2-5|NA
TGTGCCAGCAGCTTCGGTCTAGGAGAGACCCAGTACTTC
CASSFGLGETQYF